Shown below are 32 T cell receptor beta chains from a single sample sequenced in a study of identical twins. TCRdb re-analysed the 5' RACE reads in MiXCR, keeping a single row per CDR3 protein. This table holds roughly 240,000 distinct CDR3 sequences, roughly 7.5% found once. The same sample was also used in a study of yellow fever vaccine responses in identical twins.

Sequences were obtained from CD8+ T cells sorted from blood. The receptor source for this set is a woman under 30 in good health.

The rearrangement joins TRBV7-2 to TRBJ2-7; no clear D gene. The CDR3 length is 13 residues. CDR1 is SGHTA and CDR2 is FQGNSA in the germline V gene. Trimming took off 4 bases at V and 2 bases at J, with 9 bases between the two ends. The CDR3 nucleotides read TGTGCCAGCAGCTCCGACGAAACCTACGAGCAGTACTTC. Its protein product is CASSSDETYEQYF.

The genes are TRBV4-2 and TRBJ2-5; 11 nucleotides match TRBD2. Germline V gene sequence: CDR1 LGHNA, CDR2 YNFKEQ. V shed 3 bases, J shed 2 bases, and the junction held 5 bases outside the gene matches. The CDR3 contains 16 residues. CDR3 nucleotide sequence: TGTGCCAGCAGCCACCGACGACTAGCGGGGCAAGAGACCCAGTACTTC. Protein: CASSHRRLAGQETQYF.

There are many counts of this clonotype. The gene calls are TRBV9 and TRBJ1-1; maybe TRBD1 (5 bases). CDR3 size: 13 residues. Germline CDR1 SGDLS, CDR2 YYNGEE. V was cut by 4 bases and J by 7 bases, with 14 bases left in between. CDR3 protein: CASSPRGVGEAFF. DNA of the CDR3: TGTGCCAGCAGCCCCAGAGGGGTTGGTGAAGCTTTCTTT.

The chain couples TRBV2 to TRBJ2-1; 7 nucleotides align to TRBD2. Germline assignment: CDR1 SNHLY and CDR2 FYNNEI. J gave up 6 bases and V 7 bases, and 6 bases lay outside the gene matches. CDR3 length equals 13 residues. The CDR3 loop reads CASTLAELNEQFF. The DNA for the CDR3 is TGTGCCAGCACGCTAGCGGAACTCAATGAGCAGTTCTTC.

This clonotype turned up a few times. The V call is TRBV29-1, the J call TRBJ1-2, with TRBD1 as a possible D gene (5 bases). CDR1 and CDR2 (germline): SQVTM, ANQGSEA. CDR3 length equals 15 residues. V dropped 4 bases and J dropped 1 base, with 16 bases sitting between them. CDR3: CSVAPLVGRNYGYTF. The CDR3 DNA reads TGCAGCGTTGCCCCCCTGGTGGGGCGTAACTATGGCTACACCTTC.

This clonotype was recorded a few times. V and J are TRBV9 and TRBJ2-1; possible D gene TRBD1, 5 bases. The V gene lost 0 bases and the J gene lost 4 bases, with 11 bases spanning the gap. Germline V gene data show CDR1 as SGDLS and CDR2 as YYNGEE. CDR3 length: 15 amino acids. CDR3 bases: TGTGCCAGCAGCGTAGGTGGGGCTCTTTACAATGAGCAGTTCTTC. Residues: CASSVGGALYNEQFF.

The J gene is TRBJ2-7, the V gene TRBV20-1, with TRBD1 identical over 12 bases. The length of the CDR3 is 18 residues. The V segment lost 5 bases and the J segment 2 bases; nucleotides outside the gene matches: 16. Germline values: CDR1 DFQATT, CDR2 SNEGSKA (reference sequence). The CDR3 coding sequence is TGCAGTGCTGGTACCGGGACAGGGGGCGGATGGAGGACCTACGAGCAGTACGTC. Its translation is CSAGTGTGGGWRTYEQYV.

This clonotype occurred many times. The chain joins TRBV2 to TRBJ1-5; D gene unclear. Per germline, CDR1 SNHLY and CDR2 FYNNEI. V shed 4 bases and J shed 5 bases, with 12 bases lying between them. The CDR3 covers 14 residues. This CDR3 is CASSVRSLHQPQHF. The CDR3 DNA reads as TGTGCCAGCAGTGTCAGATCACTCCATCAGCCCCAGCATTTT.

V and J are TRBV29-1 and TRBJ2-3; no clear D gene. Trimming took off 6 bases at V and 1 base at J, with 2 bases between the two ends. Germline V CDR1 and CDR2: SQVTM, ANQGSEA. This CDR3 has 10 residues. The CDR3 DNA reads TGCAGCGTGGGCACAGATACGCAGTATTTT. Protein sequence: CSVGTDTQYF.

This rearrangement joins TRBV21-1 to TRBJ2-7; the table calls TRBD1, which could not be checked here. TRBV21-1 is a pseudogene segment. This CDR3 spans 15 amino acids. The CDR3 region has the DNA TGTGCCAGCAGCAAAAAGGACAGGGCGACCTACGAGCAGTACTTC. It encodes CASSKKDRATYEQYF.

This clonotype was seen repeatedly, ten times or more. The V and J genes are TRBV6-5 and TRBJ1-2; D perhaps matches TRBD1 (6 bases). The V and J ends lost 0 bases and 8 bases respectively, with 13 bases between them. The CDR3 spans 14 residues. Germline V lookup: CDR1 MNHEY, CDR2 SVGAGI. CDR3 coding DNA: TGTGCCAGCAGTTACTCTGAACAGGGTGGCGGCTACACCTTC. It translates to CASSYSEQGGGYTF.

This clonotype was observed a handful of times. The chain joins TRBV28 to TRBJ2-7; 10 positions agree with TRBD1. V shed 3 bases and J 1 base; nucleotides not matched to a gene: 3. Germline V CDR1 and CDR2: MDHEN, SYDVKM. The CDR3 sequence is 15 residues long. The CDR3 region is CASSFPGQGSYEQYF. DNA of the CDR3: TGTGCCAGCAGTTTTCCGGGACAGGGGTCCTACGAGCAGTACTTC.

This clonotype was counted between two and nine times. The chain joins TRBV13 to TRBJ1-1; D is ambiguous. V was trimmed by 1 base and J by 0 bases, leaving 9 bases between them. This CDR3 comprises 15 residues. The V gene's germline CDR1 is PRHDT and CDR2 FYEKMQ (reference sequence). The CDR3: CASSLVRSMNTEAFF. CDR3 nucleotide sequence: TGTGCCAGCAGCTTAGTTCGGAGCATGAACACTGAAGCTTTCTTT.

This clonotype was observed a handful of times. The CDR3 protein is CATSDLHGDGYTF. In DNA, the CDR3 is TGTGCCACCAGTGATTTGCATGGGGATGGCTACACCTTC. The V gene is TRBV24-1, the J gene TRBJ1-2; D gene ambiguous. This CDR3 comprises 13 residues. V lost 0 bases, J lost 6 bases, and 7 bases lay in between. Germline CDR1 is KGHDR and CDR2 is SFDVKD.

The chain has TRBV29-1 and TRBJ2-7, with D possibly TRBD1 on 5 matching bases. This CDR3 is built from 12 residues. V lost 7 bases and J 0 bases, leaving 10 bases between the germline ends. The germline CDR1 and CDR2 sequences are SQVTM and ANQGSEA. The CDR3 DNA follows: TGCAGCGGACAGCTTGGCTCCTACGAGCAGTACTTC. Its protein is CSGQLGSYEQYF.

The chain combines TRBV7-9 with TRBJ2-1; D gene uncertain. Germline lookup yields CDR1 SEHNR and CDR2 FQNEAQ (reference sequence). The V and J ends lost 5 bases and 4 bases respectively, with 18 bases between them. CDR3 length: 16 residues. This chain's CDR3 is CASSGYSLAAYNEQFF. In DNA, the CDR3 is TGTGCCAGCAGCGGATACTCCTTAGCCGCTTACAATGAGCAGTTCTTC. The whole variable domain, remainder taken from reference TRBV7-9 and TRBJ2-1, is DTGVSQNPRHKITKRGQNVTFRCDPISEHNRLYWYRQTLGQGPEFLTYFQNEAQLEKSRLLSDRFSAERPKGSFSTLEIQRTEQGDSAMYLCASSGYSLAAYNEQFFGPGTRLTVL.

The rearrangement joins TRBV6-5 to TRBJ1-5; D gene unclear. Trimming shortened V by 4 bases and J by 2 bases, and 6 bases separated the two germline ends. The CDR3 loop spans 13 amino acids. The germline V gene has CDR1 MNHEY and CDR2 SVGAGI. Here the CDR3 DNA reads TGTGCCAGCAGTTCAGTAGGCAATCAGCCCCAGCATTTT. It translates to CASSSVGNQPQHF.

This chain uses TRBV12-3 or TRBV12-4 with TRBJ1-2; possibly TRBD1 for D (5 bases). V was cut by 7 bases and J by 6 bases, with 18 bases left in between. The CDR3 is 14 amino acids. CDR3 sequence reads: CASTKGVFEDGYTF. The CDR3 coding sequence is TGTGCCAGCACCAAAGGGGTATTCGAAGATGGCTACACCTTC.

This clonotype was seen a handful of times. The V call is TRBV6-5, the J call TRBJ2-1; 10 bases are shared with TRBD1. Per the germline V gene, CDR1 is MNHEY and CDR2 is SVGAGI. V shed 4 bases, J shed 5 bases, and the junction held 2 bases outside the gene matches. The CDR3 is made up of 14 amino acids. This CDR3 reads CASSWTGGDNEQFF. The CDR3 DNA is TGTGCCAGCAGTTGGACAGGGGGGGACAATGAGCAGTTCTTC.

In this sample, this clonotype turned up a few times. The rearrangement links TRBV6-5 to TRBJ2-7; D may be TRBD1 (6 bases). The germline V gene encodes CDR1 MNHEY and CDR2 SVGAGI. V lost 2 bases and J lost 3, with 14 bases in between. This CDR3 comprises 15 residues. The CDR3 coding sequence is TGTGCCAGCAGTTACCAGGGACACCCTTACTACGAGCAGTACTTC. It codes for CASSYQGHPYYEQYF.

CDR3 residues: CSVGATGDLYEQYF. The CDR3 DNA sequence: TGCAGCGTTGGAGCGACAGGGGATCTCTACGAGCAGTACTTC. The rearrangement joins TRBV29-1 to TRBJ2-7; 8 bases are a match to TRBD1. CDR1 and CDR2 from the germline V gene are SQVTM and ANQGSEA. This CDR3 is 14 amino acids long. V lost 4 bases, J lost 3 bases, and 8 bases stayed unmatched.

The sample holds many counts of this clonotype. The V and J genes are TRBV5-5 and TRBJ2-1; TRBD2 might be the D (6 bases). Germline V CDR1 and CDR2: SGHKS, YYEKEE (reference sequence). Trimming shortened V by 4 bases and J by 4 bases, and 18 bases separated the two germline ends. The CDR3 has 16 residues. This CDR3 is CASSKPTGDPYNEQFF. In DNA form, the CDR3 reads TGTGCCAGCAGCAAGCCGACGGGGGATCCATACAATGAGCAGTTCTTC.

This clonotype was seen more than once but under ten times. The gene calls are TRBV5-1 and TRBJ1-2, with D unresolved. In germline, CDR1 is SGHRS, CDR2 YFSETQ. CDR3 size: 17 residues. V lost 4 bases to trimming and J lost 5 bases, with 24 bases between them. This chain's CDR3 is CASSPGLGQPSGYGYTF. The CDR3, as DNA: TGCGCCAGCAGCCCTGGATTGGGCCAGCCATCGGGGTATGGCTACACCTTC.

At least ten counts were recorded for this clonotype. The rearrangement joins TRBV10-3 to TRBJ1-2, with 7 bases aligning to TRBD1. The V segment lost 6 bases and the J segment 4 bases; nucleotides outside the gene matches: 5. The length of the CDR3 is 13 residues. Germline CDR1 and CDR2: ENHRY and SYGVKD. Written as DNA, the CDR3 is TGTGCCATCAGACAGGGGTACAGCTATGGCTACACCTTC. Translating gives CAIRQGYSYGYTF.

In its sample, this clonotype was seen a few times. V usage is TRBV27 and J usage is TRBJ2-5, with D maybe TRBD1 (6 bases). V was shortened by 7 bases and J by 5 bases, with 14 bases between the two germline ends. CDR3 length equals 13 residues. Germline CDR1 MNHEY, CDR2 SMNVEV (reference sequence). CDR3 protein: CASMAGVGETQYF. The CDR3 DNA sequence: TGTGCCAGCATGGCAGGGGTGGGGGAGACCCAGTACTTC.

This clonotype was counted many times. The chain recombines TRBV7-8 with TRBJ2-1, with TRBD2 matching over 9 bases. This CDR3 contains 15 residues. V lost 1 base and J lost 8; bases outside the gene matches: 6. The germline V gene has CDR1 SGHVS and CDR2 FQNEAQ. The CDR3 is CASSLEVAGAYEQFF. CDR3 DNA: TGTGCCAGCAGCTTAGAGGTAGCGGGAGCCTATGAGCAGTTCTTC.

This clonotype was observed a handful of times. V usage is TRBV12-3 or TRBV12-4 and J usage is TRBJ2-7; D unresolved. The CDR3 runs to 17 residues. V was trimmed by 1 base and J by 2 bases, leaving 18 bases between them. The DNA for the CDR3 is TGTGCCAGCAGTTTAGGGGGTTTTGCCCCGCAACCCTACGAGCAGTACTTC. Translating it yields CASSLGGFAPQPYEQYF.

This chain uses TRBV25-1 with TRBJ2-2; 9 bases fit TRBD2. Germline V gene lookup returns CDR1 MGHDK and CDR2 SYGVNS. J was trimmed by 0 bases and V by 3 bases; bases with no gene match: 5. CDR3 length equals 17 residues. CDR3 loop: CASSDWQREANTGELFF. In nucleotides, the CDR3 is TGTGCCAGCAGTGATTGGCAGCGGGAGGCGAACACCGGGGAGCTGTTTTTT.

This clonotype has at least ten counts. This chain joins TRBV3-1 and TRBJ1-1; D not certain. There are 12 residues in the CDR3. Trimming left V 4 bases short and J 1 base short, with 4 bases between. Per germline, CDR1 LGHDT and CDR2 YNNKEL (reference sequence). CDR3 DNA: TGTGCCAGCAGCCCAACGAACACTGAAGCTTTCTTT. Protein product: CASSPTNTEAFF.

This clonotype was observed a handful of times. The chain uses TRBV29-1 and TRBJ2-5; 8 bases map to TRBD1. The length of the CDR3 is 14 residues. From germline, CDR1 is SQVTM and CDR2 ANQGSEA. Trimming removed 3 bases from V and 5 bases from J; junction bases left unmatched: 8. CDR3 loop: CSVESRGLWETQYF. The CDR3, as DNA: TGCAGCGTTGAGTCCAGGGGGCTTTGGGAGACCCAGTACTTC.

CDR3 amino acids: CATSRDPRPDEQFF. The CDR3, as DNA: TGTGCCACCAGCAGAGATCCTAGACCGGATGAGCAGTTCTTC. This sequence joins TRBV15 and TRBJ2-1; unclear D gene. This CDR3 comprises 14 residues. V dropped 0 bases and J dropped 8 bases, with 11 bases sitting between them. CDR1 and CDR2 (germline): LNHNV, YYDKDF (reference sequence).

A few counts support this clonotype. The rearrangement joins TRBV20-1 to TRBJ2-1; no firm D call. CDR3 size: 15 residues. CDR1 is DFQATT and CDR2 is SNEGSKA in the germline V gene (reference sequence). The V end lost 1 base, the J end lost 9 bases, and 19 bases lay between the germline ends. The CDR3 nucleotides are TGCAGTGCTAGAGCACCCGGGCTCGTGATTGGTGAGCAGTTCTTC. Amino acids: CSARAPGLVIGEQFF.